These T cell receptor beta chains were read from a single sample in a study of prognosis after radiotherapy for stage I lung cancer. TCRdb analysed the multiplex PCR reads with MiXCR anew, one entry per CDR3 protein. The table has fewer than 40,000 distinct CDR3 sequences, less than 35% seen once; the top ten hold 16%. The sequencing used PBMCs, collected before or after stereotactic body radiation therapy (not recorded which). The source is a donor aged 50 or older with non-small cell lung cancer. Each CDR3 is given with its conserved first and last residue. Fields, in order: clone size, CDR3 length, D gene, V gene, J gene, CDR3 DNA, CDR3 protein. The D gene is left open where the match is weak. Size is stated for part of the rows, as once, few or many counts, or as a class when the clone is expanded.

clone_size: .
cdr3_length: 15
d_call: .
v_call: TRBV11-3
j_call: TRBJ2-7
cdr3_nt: TGTGCCAGCAGCTTTCCCACAGTCGGTACCTACGAGCAGTACTTC
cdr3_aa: CASSFPTVGTYEQYF

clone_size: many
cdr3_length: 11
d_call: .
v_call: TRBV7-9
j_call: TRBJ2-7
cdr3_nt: TGTGCCAGCAGCTTACAGACCGAGCAGTACTTC
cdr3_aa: CASSLQTEQYF

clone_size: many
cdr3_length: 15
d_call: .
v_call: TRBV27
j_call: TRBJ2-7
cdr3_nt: TGTGCCAGCAGACCTCAGGGGGAGGGGGGATACGAGCAGTACTTC
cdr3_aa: CASRPQGEGGYEQYF

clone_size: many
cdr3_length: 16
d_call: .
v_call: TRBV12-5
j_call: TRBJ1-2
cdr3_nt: TGTGCTAGTGGTTTGGTACGGGGGTTCCCTAACTATGGCTACACCTTC
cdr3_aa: CASGLVRGFPNYGYTF

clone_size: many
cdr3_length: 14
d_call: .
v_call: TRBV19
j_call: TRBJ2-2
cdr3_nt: TGTGCCAGTAGTATGACAGCGAACACCGGGGAGCTGTTTTTT
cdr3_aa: CASSMTANTGELFF

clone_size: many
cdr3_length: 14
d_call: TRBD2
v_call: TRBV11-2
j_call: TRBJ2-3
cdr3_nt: TGTGCCAGCAGCCGTCCAGCGGGGGGTTATACGCAGTATTTT
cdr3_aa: CASSRPAGGYTQYF

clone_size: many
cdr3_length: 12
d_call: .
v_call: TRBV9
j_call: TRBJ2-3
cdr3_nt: TGTGCCAGCAGCGTCAGCACAGATACGCAGTATTTT
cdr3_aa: CASSVSTDTQYF

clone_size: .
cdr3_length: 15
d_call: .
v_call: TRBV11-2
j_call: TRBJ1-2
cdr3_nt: TGTGCCAGCAGCCCCCGACAGGACTGGCTCTATGGCTACACCTTC
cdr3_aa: CASSPRQDWLYGYTF

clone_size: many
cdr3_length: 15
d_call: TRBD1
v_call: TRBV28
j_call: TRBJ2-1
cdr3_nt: TGTGCCAGCAGTCCCTTGGGACAGGGGAGCAATGAGCAGTTCTTC
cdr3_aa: CASSPLGQGSNEQFF

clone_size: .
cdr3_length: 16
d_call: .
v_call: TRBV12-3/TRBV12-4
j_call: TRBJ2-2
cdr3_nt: TGTGCCAGCAGTCCGTCCACTATCGGTAACACCGGGGAGCTGTTTTTT
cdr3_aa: CASSPSTIGNTGELFF

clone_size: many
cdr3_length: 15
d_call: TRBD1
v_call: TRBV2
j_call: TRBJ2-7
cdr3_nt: TGTGCCAGCAGTGAGAGGGGACAGAAAACTTACGAGCAGTACTTC
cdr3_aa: CASSERGQKTYEQYF

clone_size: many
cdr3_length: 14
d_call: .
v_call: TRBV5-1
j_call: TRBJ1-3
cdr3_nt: TGCGCCAGCAGCTTGGGGACAACTGGAAACACCATATATTTT
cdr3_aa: CASSLGTTGNTIYF

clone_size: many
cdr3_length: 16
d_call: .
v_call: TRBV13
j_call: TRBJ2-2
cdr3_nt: TGTGCCAGCAGCTTACGCAGGGGGAGGCACACCGGGGAGCTGTTTTTT
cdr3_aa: CASSLRRGRHTGELFF

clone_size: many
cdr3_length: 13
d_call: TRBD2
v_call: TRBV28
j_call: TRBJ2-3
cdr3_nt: TGTGCCAGCAGTTCCGCGGGAGTTGATACGCAGTATTTT
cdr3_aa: CASSSAGVDTQYF

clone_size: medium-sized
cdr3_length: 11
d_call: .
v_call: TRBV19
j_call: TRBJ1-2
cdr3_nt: TGTGCCAGTAGTATAGACTATGGCTACACCTTC
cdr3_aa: CASSIDYGYTF

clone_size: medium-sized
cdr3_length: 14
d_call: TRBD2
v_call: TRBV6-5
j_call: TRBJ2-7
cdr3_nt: TGTGCCAGCGGAGGGACTAGCGGGTCTCCCGAGCAGTACTTC
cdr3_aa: CASGGTSGSPEQYF

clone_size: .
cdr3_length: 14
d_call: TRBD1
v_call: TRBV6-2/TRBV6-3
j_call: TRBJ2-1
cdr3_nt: TGTGCCAGCAGTGTTCAGGACAGGTTAAATGAGCAGTTCTTC
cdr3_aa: CASSVQDRLNEQFF

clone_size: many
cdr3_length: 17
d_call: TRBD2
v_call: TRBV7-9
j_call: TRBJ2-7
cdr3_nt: TGTGCCAGCAGCCAACTTAGTACTAGCGGGATCGTAGACGAGCAGTACTTC
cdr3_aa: CASSQLSTSGIVDEQYF

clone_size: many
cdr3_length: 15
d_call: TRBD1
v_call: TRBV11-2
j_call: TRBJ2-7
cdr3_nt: TGTGCCAGCAGCTTCGCCCGGGACAGGGGTAGTCGGCAGTACTTC
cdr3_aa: CASSFARDRGSRQYF

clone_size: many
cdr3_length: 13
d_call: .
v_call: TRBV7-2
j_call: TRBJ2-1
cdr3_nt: TGTGCCAGCAGCCTCCGGACACTTCGGGAGCAGTTCTTC
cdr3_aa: CASSLRTLREQFF

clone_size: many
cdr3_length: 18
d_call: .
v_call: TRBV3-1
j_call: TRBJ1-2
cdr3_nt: TGTGCCAGCAGCCAAACCGGATGGAGGTCCACAACCAACTATGGCTACACCTTC
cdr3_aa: CASSQTGWRSTTNYGYTF

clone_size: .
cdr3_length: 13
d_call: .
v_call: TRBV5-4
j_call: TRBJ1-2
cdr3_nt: TGTGCCAGCAGTCCGGACAGAAACTATGGCTACACCTTC
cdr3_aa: CASSPDRNYGYTF

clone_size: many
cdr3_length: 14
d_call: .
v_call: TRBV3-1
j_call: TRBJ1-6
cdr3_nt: TGTGCCAGCAGCCAAGACAGTACCCTTTCACCCCTCCACTTT
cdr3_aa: CASSQDSTLSPLHF

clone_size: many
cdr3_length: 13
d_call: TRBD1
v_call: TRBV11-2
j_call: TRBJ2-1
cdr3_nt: TGTGCCAGCAGGGGGGGACAGGACAATGAGCAGTTCTTC
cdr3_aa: CASRGGQDNEQFF

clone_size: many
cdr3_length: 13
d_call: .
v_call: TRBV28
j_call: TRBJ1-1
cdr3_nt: TGTGCCAGCATAGCGGAGAGGTTGGCTGAAGCTTTCTTT
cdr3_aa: CASIAERLAEAFF

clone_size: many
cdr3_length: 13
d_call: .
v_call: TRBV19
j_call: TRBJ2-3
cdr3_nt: TGTGCCAGTAGTTGGAAGGTACCAGATACGCAGTATTTT
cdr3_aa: CASSWKVPDTQYF

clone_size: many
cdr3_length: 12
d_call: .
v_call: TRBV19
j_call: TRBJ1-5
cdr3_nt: TGTGCCAGTAGTATCCTGAATCAGCCCCAGCATTTT
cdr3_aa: CASSILNQPQHF

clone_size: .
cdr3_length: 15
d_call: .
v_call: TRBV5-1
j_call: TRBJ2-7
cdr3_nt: TGCGCCAGCAGCTTGGGTGGGGTAAGCTCCTACGAGCATTACTTC
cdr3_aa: CASSLGGVSSYEHYF

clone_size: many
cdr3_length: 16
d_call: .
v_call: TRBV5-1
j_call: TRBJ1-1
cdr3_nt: TGCGCCAGCAGCTGGGGACCCACCTCAGGCAGTGCTGAAGCTTTCTTT
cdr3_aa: CASSWGPTSGSAEAFF

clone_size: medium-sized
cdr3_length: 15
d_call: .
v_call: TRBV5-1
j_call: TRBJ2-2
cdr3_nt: TGCGCCAGCACCCTGGACAGTTCGAACACCGGGGAGCTGTTTTTT
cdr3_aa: CASTLDSSNTGELFF

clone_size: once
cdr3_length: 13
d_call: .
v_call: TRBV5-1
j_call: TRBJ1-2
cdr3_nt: TGCGCCAGCAGCGAGCAGGGAGGGTATGGCTACACCTTC
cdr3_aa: CASSEQGGYGYTF

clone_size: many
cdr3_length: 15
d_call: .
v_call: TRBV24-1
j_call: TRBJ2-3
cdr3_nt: TGTGCCACCAGTGATTTGCGGAGCAGCACAGATACGCAGTATTTT
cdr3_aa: CATSDLRSSTDTQYF

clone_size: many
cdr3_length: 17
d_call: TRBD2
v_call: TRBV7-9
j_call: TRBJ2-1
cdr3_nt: TGTGCCAGCAGGAAACAAACCGGGACTAGGGACCACAATGAGCAGTTCTTC
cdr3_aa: CASRKQTGTRDHNEQFF

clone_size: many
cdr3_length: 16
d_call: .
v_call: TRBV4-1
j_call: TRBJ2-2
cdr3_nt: TGCGCCAGCAGCCAAGATTCGGGGGCGACCACCGGGGAGCTGTTTTTT
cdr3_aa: CASSQDSGATTGELFF

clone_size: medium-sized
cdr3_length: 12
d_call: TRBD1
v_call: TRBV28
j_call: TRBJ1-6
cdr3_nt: TGTGCCACTGGACAGGGTACTTCACCCCTCCACTTT
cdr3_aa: CATGQGTSPLHF

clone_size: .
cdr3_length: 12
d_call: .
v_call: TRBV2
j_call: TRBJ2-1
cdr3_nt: TGTGCCACCAAGGACAGCTACAATGAGCAGTTCTTC
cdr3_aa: CATKDSYNEQFF

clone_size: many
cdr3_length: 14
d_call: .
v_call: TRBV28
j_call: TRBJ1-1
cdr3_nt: TGTGCCAGCAGTTTACTGGGGCGGAACACTGAAGCTTTCTTT
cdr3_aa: CASSLLGRNTEAFF

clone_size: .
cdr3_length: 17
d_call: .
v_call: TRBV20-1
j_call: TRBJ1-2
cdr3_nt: TGCAGTGCTAGAGATCCTTGGACTTCTAAAAGGGCCTATGGCTACACCTTC
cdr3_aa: CSARDPWTSKRAYGYTF

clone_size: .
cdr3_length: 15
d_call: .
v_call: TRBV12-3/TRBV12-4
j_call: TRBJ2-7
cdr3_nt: TGTGCCAGCAGTTTGGTGAGTCCCCCTAACTACGAGCAGTACTTC
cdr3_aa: CASSLVSPPNYEQYF

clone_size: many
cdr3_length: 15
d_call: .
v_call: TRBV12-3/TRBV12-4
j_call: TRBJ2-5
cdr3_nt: TGTGCCAGCAGTTTATTCTTCGGCAGAGCGGAGACCCAGTACTTC
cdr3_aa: CASSLFFGRAETQYF

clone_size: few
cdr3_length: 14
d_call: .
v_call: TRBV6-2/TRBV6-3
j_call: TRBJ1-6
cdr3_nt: TGTGCCGGCAGTCCGGGCCCTATGGGTCCACCCCTCCACTTT
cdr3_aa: CAGSPGPMGPPLHF

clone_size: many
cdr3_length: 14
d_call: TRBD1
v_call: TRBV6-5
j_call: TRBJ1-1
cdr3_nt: TGTGCCAGCAGTTCCCGACAGGGAGGGACTGAAGCTTTCTTT
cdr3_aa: CASSSRQGGTEAFF

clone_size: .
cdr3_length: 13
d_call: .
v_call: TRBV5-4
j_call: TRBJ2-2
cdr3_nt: TGTGCCAGCAGCTTGAAGCGGCAAGGGGAGCTGTTTTTT
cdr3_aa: CASSLKRQGELFF

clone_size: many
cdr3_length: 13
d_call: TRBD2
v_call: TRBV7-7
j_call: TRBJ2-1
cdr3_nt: TGTGCTAGCAGCTTAGCGGGAGTAAGGGAGCAGTTCTTC
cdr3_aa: CASSLAGVREQFF